The clone carrying this TCR beta chain was detected a few times. Its antigen is as yet unknown. This sample is part of a study of response to subunit inactivated influenza vaccine. TCRdb processed the RT-PCR reads anew with MiXCR; each CDR3 protein has one entry. This table holds around 650,000 distinct CDR3 sequences, 15% to 19% found once. Study-level points and caveats: That few new T cells are recruited by each seasonal influenza vaccination was the authors' suggestion.

Germline V gene data show CDR1 as KGHSH and CDR2 as LQKENI. The CDR3 sequence is 15 residues long. V lost 5 bases, J lost 2 bases, and 13 bases lay in between. Sequencing was performed on PBMCs from blood, taken about 11 days after vaccination. This chain connects TRBV18 to TRBJ1-5; possibly TRBD1 for D (5 bases). This receptor was taken from a man in his forties or fifties who received an inactivated influenza vaccine. DNA for the CDR3: TGTGCCAGCTCAGCTTCCGGCAGGGGCAATCAGCCCCAGCATTTT. As protein: CASSASGRGNQPQHF.